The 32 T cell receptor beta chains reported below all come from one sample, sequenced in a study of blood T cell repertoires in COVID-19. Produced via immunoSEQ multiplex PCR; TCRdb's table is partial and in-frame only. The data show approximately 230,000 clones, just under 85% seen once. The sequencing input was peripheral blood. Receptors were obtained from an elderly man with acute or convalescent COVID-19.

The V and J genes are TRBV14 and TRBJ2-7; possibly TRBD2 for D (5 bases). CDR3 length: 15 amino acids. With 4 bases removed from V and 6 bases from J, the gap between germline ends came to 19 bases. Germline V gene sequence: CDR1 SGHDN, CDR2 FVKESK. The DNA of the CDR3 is TGTGCCAGCAGCCCTCCGACACGCAGCGGTCGCGAGCAGTACTTC. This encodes CASSPPTRSGREQYF.

The chain's CDR3 is CAWNLGLGQPQHF. CDR3 nucleotide sequence: TGTGCCTGGAATCTGGGGCTTGGTCAGCCCCAGCATTTT. The chain carries TRBV30 and TRBJ1-5; tentative D call: TRBD1 (5 bases). Trimming removed 4 bases from V and 6 bases from J, with 13 bases in between. The CDR3 has 13 amino acids. Germline CDR1 and CDR2: GTSNPN and SVGIG (reference sequence).

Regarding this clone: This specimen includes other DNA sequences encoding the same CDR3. The CDR3 DNA reads as TGTGCCAGCAGCTTCAGAGAGACCCAGTACTTC. It is translated as CASSFRETQYF. The genes are TRBV5-5 and TRBJ2-5; D ambiguous. V lost 2 bases to trimming and J lost 4 bases, with 3 bases between them. The germline CDR1 and CDR2 sequences are SGHKS and YYEKEE (reference sequence). The CDR3 sequence is 11 residues long.

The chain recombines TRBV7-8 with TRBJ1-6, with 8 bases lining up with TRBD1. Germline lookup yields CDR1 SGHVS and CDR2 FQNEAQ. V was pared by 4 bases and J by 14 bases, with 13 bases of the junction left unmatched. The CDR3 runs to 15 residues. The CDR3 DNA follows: TGTGCCAGCAGCTCCCGGACAGGGCCCCTATCGACCCTCCACTTT. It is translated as CASSSRTGPLSTLHF.

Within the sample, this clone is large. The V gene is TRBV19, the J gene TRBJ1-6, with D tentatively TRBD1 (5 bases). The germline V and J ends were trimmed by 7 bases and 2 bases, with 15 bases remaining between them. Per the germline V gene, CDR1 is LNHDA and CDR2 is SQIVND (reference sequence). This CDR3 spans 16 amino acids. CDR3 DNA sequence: TGTGCCAGTACCGTGGACATCAGAACCTATAATTCACCCCTCCACTTT. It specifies CASTVDIRTYNSPLHF.

The CDR3, as DNA: TGTGCCATCAGTGAGTCCCCCCCCCAGGTCACTTCTGAAGCTTTCTTT. It encodes CAISESPPQVTSEAFF. V usage is TRBV10-3 and J usage is TRBJ1-1, with no clear D. The CDR3 loop spans 16 amino acids. Between the trimmed V and J ends, which lost 0 bases and 6 bases, there was a span of 17 bases. CDR1 is ENHRY, CDR2 SYGVKD, per germline.

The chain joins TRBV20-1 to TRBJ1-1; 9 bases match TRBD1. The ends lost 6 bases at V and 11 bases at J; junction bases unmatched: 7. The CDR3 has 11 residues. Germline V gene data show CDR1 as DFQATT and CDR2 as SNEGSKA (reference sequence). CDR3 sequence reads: CSATGGTGAFF. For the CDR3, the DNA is TGCAGTGCAACGGGGGGGACAGGGGCTTTCTTT.

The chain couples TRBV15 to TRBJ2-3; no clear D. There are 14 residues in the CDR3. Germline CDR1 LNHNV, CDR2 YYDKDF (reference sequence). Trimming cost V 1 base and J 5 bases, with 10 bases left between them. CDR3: CATSRGEVVDTQYF. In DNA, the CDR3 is TGTGCCACCAGCAGAGGAGAAGTTGTAGATACGCAGTATTTT.

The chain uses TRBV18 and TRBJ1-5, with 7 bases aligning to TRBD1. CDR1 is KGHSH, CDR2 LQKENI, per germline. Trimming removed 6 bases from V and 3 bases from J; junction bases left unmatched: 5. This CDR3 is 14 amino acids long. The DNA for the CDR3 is TGTGCCAGCTCCTTCAGGGGGTCCAATCAGCCCCAGCATTTT. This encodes CASSFRGSNQPQHF.

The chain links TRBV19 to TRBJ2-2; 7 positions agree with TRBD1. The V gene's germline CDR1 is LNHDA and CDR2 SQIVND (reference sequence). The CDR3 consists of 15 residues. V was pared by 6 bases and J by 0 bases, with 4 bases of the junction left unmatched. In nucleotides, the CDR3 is TGTGCCAGTAGCCTAACAGGGGCGAACACCGGGGAGCTGTTTTTT. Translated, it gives CASSLTGANTGELFF.

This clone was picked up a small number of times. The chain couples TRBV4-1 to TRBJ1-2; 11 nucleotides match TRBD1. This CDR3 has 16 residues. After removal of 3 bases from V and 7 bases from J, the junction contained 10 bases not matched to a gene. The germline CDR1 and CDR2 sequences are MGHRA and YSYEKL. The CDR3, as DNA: TGCGCCAGCAGCCAGGGGCTGGACAGGGGGCGTGGTGGCTACACCTTC. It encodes CASSQGLDRGRGGYTF.

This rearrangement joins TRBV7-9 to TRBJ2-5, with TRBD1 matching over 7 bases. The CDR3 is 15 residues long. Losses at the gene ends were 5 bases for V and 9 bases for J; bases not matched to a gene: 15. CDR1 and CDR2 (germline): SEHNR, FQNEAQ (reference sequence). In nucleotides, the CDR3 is TGTGCCAGCAGCCCCGGGACAGATGGGGTGGTGGCCCAGTACTTC. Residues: CASSPGTDGVVAQYF.

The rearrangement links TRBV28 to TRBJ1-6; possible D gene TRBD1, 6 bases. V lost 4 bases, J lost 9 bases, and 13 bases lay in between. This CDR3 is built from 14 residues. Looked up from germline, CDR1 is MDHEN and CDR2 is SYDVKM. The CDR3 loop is CASSSGRGGSPLHF. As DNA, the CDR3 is TGTGCCAGCAGTTCGGGCCGAGGGGGTTCACCCCTCCACTTT.

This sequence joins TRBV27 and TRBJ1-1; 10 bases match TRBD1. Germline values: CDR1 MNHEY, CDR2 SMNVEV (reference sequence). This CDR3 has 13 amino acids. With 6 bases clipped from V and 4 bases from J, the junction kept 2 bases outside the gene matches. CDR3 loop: CASSDRGLTEAFF. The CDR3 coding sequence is TGTGCCAGCAGCGACAGGGGGCTCACTGAAGCTTTCTTT.

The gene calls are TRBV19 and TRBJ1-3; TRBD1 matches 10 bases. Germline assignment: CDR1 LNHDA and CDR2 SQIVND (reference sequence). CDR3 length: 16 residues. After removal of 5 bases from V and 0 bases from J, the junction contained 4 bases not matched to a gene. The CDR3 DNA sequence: TGTGCCAGTAGTCCGACAGGGGGCTTCTCTGGAAACACCATATATTTT. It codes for CASSPTGGFSGNTIYF.

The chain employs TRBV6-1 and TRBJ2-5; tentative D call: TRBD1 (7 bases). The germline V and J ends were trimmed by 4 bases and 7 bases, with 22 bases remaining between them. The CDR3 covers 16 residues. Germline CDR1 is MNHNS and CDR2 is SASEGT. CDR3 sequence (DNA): TGTGCCAGCAGTGCCTCTAAACAGGGGCTCGGGGGGACCCAGTACTTC. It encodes CASSASKQGLGGTQYF.

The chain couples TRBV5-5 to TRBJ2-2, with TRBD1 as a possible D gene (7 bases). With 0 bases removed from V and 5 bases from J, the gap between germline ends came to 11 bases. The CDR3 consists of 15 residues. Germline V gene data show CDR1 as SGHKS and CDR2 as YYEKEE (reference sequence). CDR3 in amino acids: CASSLVEGATGELFF. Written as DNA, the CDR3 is TGTGCCAGCAGCTTGGTGGAGGGGGCTACCGGGGAGCTGTTTTTT.

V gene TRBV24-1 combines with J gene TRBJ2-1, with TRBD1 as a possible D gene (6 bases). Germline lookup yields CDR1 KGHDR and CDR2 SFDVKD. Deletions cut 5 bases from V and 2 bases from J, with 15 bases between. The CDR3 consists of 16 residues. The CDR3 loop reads CATSGIQGVTYNEQFF. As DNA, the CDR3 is TGTGCCACCAGTGGTATACAGGGAGTCACCTACAATGAGCAGTTCTTC.

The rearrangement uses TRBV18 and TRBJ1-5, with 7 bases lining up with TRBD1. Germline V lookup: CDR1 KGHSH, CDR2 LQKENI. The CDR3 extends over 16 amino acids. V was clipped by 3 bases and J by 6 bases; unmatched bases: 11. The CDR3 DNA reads TGTGCCAGCTCACCTTTGGGACAGAAAAGCGGTCAGCCCCAGCATTTT. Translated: CASSPLGQKSGQPQHF.

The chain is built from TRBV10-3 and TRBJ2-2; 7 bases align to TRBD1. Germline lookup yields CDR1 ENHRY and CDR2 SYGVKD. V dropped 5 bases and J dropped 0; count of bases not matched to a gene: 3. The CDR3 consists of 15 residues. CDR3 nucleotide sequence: TGTGCCATCAGTTTTGGACAGGCGAACACCGGGGAGCTGTTTTTT. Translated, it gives CAISFGQANTGELFF.

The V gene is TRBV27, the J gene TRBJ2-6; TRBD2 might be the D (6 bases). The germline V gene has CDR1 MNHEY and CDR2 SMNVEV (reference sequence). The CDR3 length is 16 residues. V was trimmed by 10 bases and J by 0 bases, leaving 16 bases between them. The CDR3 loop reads CATRRGPISGANVLTF. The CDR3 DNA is TGTGCCACGCGGCGGGGACCGATCTCTGGGGCCAACGTCCTGACTTTC.

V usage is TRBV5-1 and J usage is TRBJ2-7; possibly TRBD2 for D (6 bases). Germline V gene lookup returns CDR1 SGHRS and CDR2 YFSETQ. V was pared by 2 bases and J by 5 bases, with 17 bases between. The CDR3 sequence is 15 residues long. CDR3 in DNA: TGCGCCAGCAGCTTCGGAGGGTACGAAGTTGACGAGCAGTACTTC. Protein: CASSFGGYEVDEQYF.

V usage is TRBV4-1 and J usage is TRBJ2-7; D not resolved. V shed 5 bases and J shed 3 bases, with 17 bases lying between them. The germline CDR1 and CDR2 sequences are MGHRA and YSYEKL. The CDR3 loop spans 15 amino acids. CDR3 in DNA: TGCGCCAGCAGCACTGGAGCAGTTTCGGGCTACGAGCAGTACTTC. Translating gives CASSTGAVSGYEQYF.

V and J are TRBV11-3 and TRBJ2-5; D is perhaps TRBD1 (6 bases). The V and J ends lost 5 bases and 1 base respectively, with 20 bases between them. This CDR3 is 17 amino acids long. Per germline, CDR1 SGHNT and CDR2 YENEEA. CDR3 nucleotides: TGTGCCAGCAGCCCCTACGGCACAGGGAAGGGCCAAGAGACCCAGTACTTC. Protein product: CASSPYGTGKGQETQYF. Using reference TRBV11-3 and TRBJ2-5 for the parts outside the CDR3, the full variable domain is EAGVVQSPRYKIIEKKQPVAFWCNPISGHNTLYWYLQNLGQGPELLIRYENEEAVDDSQLPKDRFSAERLKGVDSTLKIQPAELGDSAVYLCASSPYGTGKGQETQYFGPGTRLLVL.

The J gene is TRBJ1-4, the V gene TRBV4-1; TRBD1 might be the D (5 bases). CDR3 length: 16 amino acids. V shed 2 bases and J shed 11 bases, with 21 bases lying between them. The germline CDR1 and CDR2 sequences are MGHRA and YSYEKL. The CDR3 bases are TGCGCCAGCAGCCAATTTGGCGGGGGGGGATTCGAGAAACTGTTTTTT. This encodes CASSQFGGGGFEKLFF.

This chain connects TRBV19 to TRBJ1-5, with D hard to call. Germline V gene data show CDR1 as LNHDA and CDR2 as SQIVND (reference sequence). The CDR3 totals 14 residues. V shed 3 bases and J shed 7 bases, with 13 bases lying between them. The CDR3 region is CASSITRSSQPQHF. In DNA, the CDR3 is TGTGCCAGTAGTATTACACGGAGTTCGCAGCCCCAGCATTTT.

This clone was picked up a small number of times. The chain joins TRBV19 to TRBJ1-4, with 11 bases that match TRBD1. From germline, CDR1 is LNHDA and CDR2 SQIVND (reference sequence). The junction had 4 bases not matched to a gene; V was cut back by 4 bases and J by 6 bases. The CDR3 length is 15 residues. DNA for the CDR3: TGTGCCAGTAGTAGGGGACAGGGGGTTCATGAAAAACTGTTTTTT. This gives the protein CASSRGQGVHEKLFF.

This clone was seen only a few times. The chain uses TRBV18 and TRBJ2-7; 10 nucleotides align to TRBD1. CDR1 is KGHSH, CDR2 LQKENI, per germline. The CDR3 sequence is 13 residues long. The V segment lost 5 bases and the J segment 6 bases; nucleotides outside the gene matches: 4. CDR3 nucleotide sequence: TGTGCCAGCTCAGACAGGGGGCCGGGCGAGCAGTACTTC. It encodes CASSDRGPGEQYF. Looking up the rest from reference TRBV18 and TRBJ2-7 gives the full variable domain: NAGVMQNPRHLVRRRGQEARLRCSPMKGHSHVYWYRQLPEEGLKFMVYLQKENIIDESGMPKERFSAEFPKEGPSILRIQQVVRGDSAAYFCASSDRGPGEQYFGPGTRLTVT.

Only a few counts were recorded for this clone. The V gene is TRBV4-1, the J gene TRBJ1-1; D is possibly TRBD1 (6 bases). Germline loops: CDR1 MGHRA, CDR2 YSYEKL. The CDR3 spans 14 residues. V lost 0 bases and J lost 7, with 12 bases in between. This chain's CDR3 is CASSQDDLGGEAFF. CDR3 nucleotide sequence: TGCGCCAGCAGCCAAGATGATCTAGGGGGTGAAGCTTTCTTT.

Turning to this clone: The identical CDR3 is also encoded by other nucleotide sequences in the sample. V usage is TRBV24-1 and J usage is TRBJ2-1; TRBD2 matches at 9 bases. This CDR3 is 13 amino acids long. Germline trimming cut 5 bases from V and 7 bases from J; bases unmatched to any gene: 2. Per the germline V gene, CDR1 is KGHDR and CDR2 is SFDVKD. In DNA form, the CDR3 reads TGTGCCACCAGTGGGGCGGGAGGGAATGAGCAGTTCTTC. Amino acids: CATSGAGGNEQFF.

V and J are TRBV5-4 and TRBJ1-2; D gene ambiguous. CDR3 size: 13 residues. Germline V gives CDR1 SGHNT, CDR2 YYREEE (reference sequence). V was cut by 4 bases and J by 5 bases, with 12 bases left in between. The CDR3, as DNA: TGTGCCAGCAGCCATCCCGGGTCGTATGGCTACACCTTC. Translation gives CASSHPGSYGYTF.

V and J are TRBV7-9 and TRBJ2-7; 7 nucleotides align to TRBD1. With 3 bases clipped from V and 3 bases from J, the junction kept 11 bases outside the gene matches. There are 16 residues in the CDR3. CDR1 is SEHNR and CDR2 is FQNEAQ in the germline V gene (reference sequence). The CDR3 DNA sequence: TGTGCCAGCAGCTTCCACAGGGGCTCCCCCAACTACGAGCAGTACTTC. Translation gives CASSFHRGSPNYEQYF.